Listed below are T cell receptor beta chains from one sample, sequenced in a study of regulatory T cells in long-lasting Graves disease. Using its own MiXCR run on the multiplex PCR reads, TCRdb lists one record per CDR3 protein. The sample yields about 560,000 distinct CDR3 sequences, 15% to 20% seen once. This same sample was also part of a study on T cells in Graves' hyperthyroidism and ophthalmopathy.

The sample consisted of peripheral blood mononuclear cells (PBMCs), taken at new diagnosis, from a patient treated with antithyroid drugs. The receptor source for this set is a man between 18 and 29 years old with Graves disease. Each CDR3 is given with its conserved first and last residue. The D gene is left open where the match is weak. Where a row states a size, it is once, few, many or the class of an expanded clone; other rows omit it.

TRBJ2-1 NA once TRBV19 TGTGCCAGTAGTGCCCCCGGGACTCCAAGCTCCTACAATGAGCAGTTCTTC CASSAPGTPSSYNEQFF
TRBJ1-1 NA many TRBV3-1 TGTGCCAGCAGCCCCGGGGGTGTTAACACTGAAGCTTTCTTT CASSPGGVNTEAFF
TRBJ1-4 TRBD1 NA TRBV7-9 TGTGCCAGCAGCGCGGACAGGGGCGGGATCACTAATGAAAAACTGTTTTTT CASSADRGGITNEKLFF
TRBJ2-5 NA NA TRBV9 TGTGCCAGCAGCGTAGAGGGACTTCAAGAGACCCAGTACTTC CASSVEGLQETQYF
TRBJ2-7 TRBD1 many TRBV30 TGTGCCTGGAGTATAACAGGGGGCTATTACGAGCAGTACTTC CAWSITGGYYEQYF
TRBJ2-7 TRBD1 few TRBV3-1 TGTGCCAGCAGCCAAATAGACAGGGACGAGCAGTACTTC CASSQIDRDEQYF
TRBJ1-1 NA NA TRBV5-5 TGTGCCAGCAGCTTGGGTTTTTCGGGACACGGTAACACTGAAGCTTTCTTT CASSLGFSGHGNTEAFF
TRBJ2-1 TRBD1 many TRBV12-3/TRBV12-4 TGTGCCAGCAGTTTCCCACAGGGGCGATCCTACAATGAGCAGTTCTTC CASSFPQGRSYNEQFF
TRBJ2-5 NA NA TRBV5-6 TGTGCCAGCAGCTTAGGGGTGGGCTGGGGTCAAGAGACCCAGTACTTC CASSLGVGWGQETQYF
TRBJ2-7 NA few TRBV5-1 TGCGCCAGCAGCGCACCGGACTCTCACGAGCAGTACTTC CASSAPDSHEQYF
TRBJ2-1 NA NA TRBV19 TGTGCCAGTAGTATAGCAGGTTTTGAGCAGTTCTTC CASSIAGFEQFF
TRBJ1-1 NA few TRBV20-1 TGCAGTGCCAGAAGGGGGGGCCTGAACACTGAAGCTTTCTTT CSARRGGLNTEAFF
TRBJ1-4 NA many TRBV12-3/TRBV12-4 TGTGCCACTCGCGTGCTGGGGGGAGGGACGGAAAAACTGTTTTTT CATRVLGGGTEKLFF
TRBJ2-1 TRBD2 few TRBV5-5 TGTGCCAGCAGCTACTCCGGGACTAGCGTAATTAGCTCCTACAATGAGCAGTTCTTC CASSYSGTSVISSYNEQFF
TRBJ1-3 NA NA TRBV15 TGTGCCACCAGCAGAGATCGGACCCCTAGGGGGTCGACTGGAAACACCATATATTTT CATSRDRTPRGSTGNTIYF
TRBJ2-5 NA many TRBV6-1 TGTGCCAGCAGTGAAGCAGGAGCTCGGGAGACCCAGTACTTC CASSEAGARETQYF
TRBJ2-5 NA NA TRBV5-1 TGCGCCAGCAGCTTGAGGTCAGGGGAAACACAAGAGACCCAGTACTTC CASSLRSGETQETQYF
TRBJ2-1 NA many TRBV11-1 TGTGCCAGCAGCTTAGAGGTCAGCTCCTACAATGAGCAGTTCTTC CASSLEVSSYNEQFF
TRBJ1-1 NA NA TRBV27 TGTGCCAGCAGGTCAGGCCGGGGCACTGAAGCTTTCTTT CASRSGRGTEAFF
TRBJ1-6 NA few TRBV6-9 TGTGCCAGCAGTTCCAGCTCTGGTGTACCCTTTTCACCCCTCCACTTT CASSSSSGVPFSPLHF
TRBJ1-2 TRBD1 few TRBV15 TGTGCCACCGCCTCACCTGGACAGGGGATGATTCATGGCTACACCTTC CATASPGQGMIHGYTF
TRBJ2-7 TRBD1 many TRBV28 TGTGCCAGCAGTGCCGGGACAGGGGGATACTCCTACGAGCAGTACTTC CASSAGTGGYSYEQYF
TRBJ2-7 TRBD2 many TRBV20-1 TGCAGTGCGACGCTAGCGGTTACCTACGAGCAGTACTTC CSATLAVTYEQYF
TRBJ1-1 TRBD1 many TRBV3-1 TGTGCCAGCAGCCAAGATATGGGACAGGGGGCTTTCTTT CASSQDMGQGAFF
TRBJ2-7 TRBD1 many TRBV6-2/TRBV6-3 TGTGCCAGCACTAACCCGGGACAGGGGGGCGAGCAGTACTTC CASTNPGQGGEQYF
TRBJ1-2 TRBD1 few TRBV30 TGTGCCTGGAGTCGGACCCATTGGGACAGGGAAGGCTACACCTTC CAWSRTHWDREGYTF
TRBJ1-4 NA many TRBV2 TGTGCCAGCATTGAGGGCCGAAACGCGGGAAAACTGTTTTTT CASIEGRNAGKLFF
TRBJ2-7 TRBD1 many TRBV5-1 TGTGCCAGCAGCTTGGGACAGGGGGAGCAGTACTTC CASSLGQGEQYF
TRBJ2-5 TRBD2 many TRBV20-1 TGCAGTGCTAGAGGATGGGTAGCGGGACGTCAAGAGACCCAGTACTTC CSARGWVAGRQETQYF
TRBJ2-7 TRBD1 many TRBV11-2 TGTGCCAGCAGCTTAGTTAGGGGACAGGGGAGGTACGAGCAGTACTTC CASSLVRGQGRYEQYF
TRBJ2-1 NA many TRBV2 TGTGCCAGCACAGAGACCAATTACAATGAGCAGTTCTTC CASTETNYNEQFF
TRBJ2-7 NA many TRBV10-3 TGTGCCATCAGTGTCCGGCCTCTTGAGCAGTACTTC CAISVRPLEQYF
TRBJ2-7 NA many TRBV27 TGTGCCAGCAGTTTTGGAGGAGGTACGGCCTACGAGCAGTACTTC CASSFGGGTAYEQYF
TRBJ1-1 NA few TRBV4-1 TGCGCCAGCAGCCAGCAGGGTGGTGTCACTGAAGCTTTCTTT CASSQQGGVTEAFF
TRBJ1-5 NA NA TRBV6-9 TGTGCCAGCAGTTACGAGACACTTAATCAGCCCCAGCATTTT CASSYETLNQPQHF
TRBJ2-3 NA few TRBV20-1 TGCAGTACGAAAAAAGGTTTCGTTAGCACAGATACGCAGTATTTT CSTKKGFVSTDTQYF
TRBJ2-3 NA many TRBV29-1 TGCAGCGTCCCGGACTCAGATACGCAGTATTTT CSVPDSDTQYF
TRBJ1-1 NA few TRBV19 TGTGCCAGTAGTATTAGGGGCGGGATTGAAGCTTTCTTT CASSIRGGIEAFF
TRBJ1-4 NA many TRBV28 TGTGCCAGCAGTCCTGGCCCCCGGGGGAGTGAAAAACTGTTTTTT CASSPGPRGSEKLFF